This T cell receptor (beta chain) was captured in a study of shared T cell receptors in the human thymus. Clones were sequenced by immunoSEQ multiplex PCR, and TCRdb holds only the in-frame ones, with some missing. The data contain hundreds of thousands of clones, approximately 87% of them singletons. With V trimmed by 0 bases and J by 1 base, 10 bases remained unmatched. The CDR3 contains 18 residues. Germline assignment: CDR1 LGHNA and CDR2 YSLEER. The data also belong to a second study, concerning human thymus T cells. That source notes: During corrective heart surgery, resections were taken, and the thymus tissue came from them. Thymic and blood repertoires seemed to favor certain V and J genes.

The chain joins TRBV4-3 to TRBJ2-5; 8 positions match TRBD2. The TCR sequence derives from a boy younger than two with a congenital heart defect. The sample was thymocytes. The DNA of the CDR3 is TGCGCCAGCAGCCAAGATGCGAGAAGCGGGAGTGTCCAAGAGACCCAGTACTTC. As protein: CASSQDARSGSVQETQYF.